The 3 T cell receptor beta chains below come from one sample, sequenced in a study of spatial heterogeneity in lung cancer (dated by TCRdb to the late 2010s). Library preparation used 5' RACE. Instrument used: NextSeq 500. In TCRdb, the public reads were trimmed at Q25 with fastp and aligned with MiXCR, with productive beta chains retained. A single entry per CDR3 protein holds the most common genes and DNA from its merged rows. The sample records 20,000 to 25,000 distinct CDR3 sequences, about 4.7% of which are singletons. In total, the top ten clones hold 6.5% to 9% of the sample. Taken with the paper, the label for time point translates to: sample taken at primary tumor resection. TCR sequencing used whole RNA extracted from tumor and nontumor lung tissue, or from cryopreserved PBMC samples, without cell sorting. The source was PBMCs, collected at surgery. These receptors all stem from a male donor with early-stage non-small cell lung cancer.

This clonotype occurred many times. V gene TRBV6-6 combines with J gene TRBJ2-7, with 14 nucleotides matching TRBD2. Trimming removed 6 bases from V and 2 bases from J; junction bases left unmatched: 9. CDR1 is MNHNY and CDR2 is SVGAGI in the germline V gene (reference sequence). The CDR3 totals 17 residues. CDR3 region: CASSLGTSGRDPYEQYF. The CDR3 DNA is TGTGCCAGCAGCCTCGGGACTAGCGGGAGAGATCCCTACGAGCAGTACTTC.

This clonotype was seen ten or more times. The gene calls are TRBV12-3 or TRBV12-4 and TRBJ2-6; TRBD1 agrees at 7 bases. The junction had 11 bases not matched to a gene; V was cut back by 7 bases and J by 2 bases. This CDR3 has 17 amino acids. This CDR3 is CASTRSLTGPGANVLTF. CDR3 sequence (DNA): TGTGCCAGCACCCGTTCCCTGACAGGGCCTGGGGCCAACGTCCTGACTTTC.

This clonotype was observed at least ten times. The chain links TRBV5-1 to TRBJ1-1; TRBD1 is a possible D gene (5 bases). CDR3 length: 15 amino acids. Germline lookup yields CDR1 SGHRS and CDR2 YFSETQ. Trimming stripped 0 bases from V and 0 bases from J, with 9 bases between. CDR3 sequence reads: CASSLVADMNTEAFF. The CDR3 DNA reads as TGCGCCAGCAGCTTGGTGGCGGACATGAACACTGAAGCTTTCTTT.